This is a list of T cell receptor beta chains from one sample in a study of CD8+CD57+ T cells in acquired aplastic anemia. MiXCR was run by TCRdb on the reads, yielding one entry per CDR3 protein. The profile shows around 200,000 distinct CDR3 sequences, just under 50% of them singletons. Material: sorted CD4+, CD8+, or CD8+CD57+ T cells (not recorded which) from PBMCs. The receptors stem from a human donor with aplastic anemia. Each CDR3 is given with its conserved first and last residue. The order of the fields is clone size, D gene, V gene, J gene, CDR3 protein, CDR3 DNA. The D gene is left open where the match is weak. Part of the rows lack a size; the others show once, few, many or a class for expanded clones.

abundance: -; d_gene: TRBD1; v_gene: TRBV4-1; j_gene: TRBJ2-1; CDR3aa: CASSDLTGSNEQFF; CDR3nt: TGCGCCAGCAGCGATCTGACAGGGTCCAATGAGCAGTTCTTC
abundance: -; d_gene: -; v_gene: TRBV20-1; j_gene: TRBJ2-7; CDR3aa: CSAGAYEQYF; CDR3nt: TGCAGTGCGGGAGCATACGAGCAGTACTTC
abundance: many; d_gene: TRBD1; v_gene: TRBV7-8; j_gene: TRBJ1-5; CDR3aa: CATQRGQGFSNQPQHF; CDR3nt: TGTGCCACCCAGAGGGGACAGGGTTTTAGCAATCAGCCCCAGCATTTT
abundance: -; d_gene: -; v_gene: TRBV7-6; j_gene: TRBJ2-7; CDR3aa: CASTIQGVNYEQYF; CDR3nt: TGTGCCAGCACCATCCAAGGGGTGAACTACGAGCAGTACTTC
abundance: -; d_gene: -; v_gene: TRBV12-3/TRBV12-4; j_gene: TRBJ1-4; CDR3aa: CASSFREAELFF; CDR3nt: TGTGCCAGCAGTTTCAGGGAAGCAGAACTGTTTTTT
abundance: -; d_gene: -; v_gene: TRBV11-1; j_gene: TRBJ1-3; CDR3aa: CASSLVKTGSSGNTIYF; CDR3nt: TGTGCCAGCAGCTTAGTCAAAACAGGGAGCTCTGGAAACACCATATATTTT
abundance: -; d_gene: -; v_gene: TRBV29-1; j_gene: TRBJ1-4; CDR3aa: CSVEEGVGLFF; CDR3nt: TGCAGCGTTGAGGAGGGGGTCGGACTGTTTTTT
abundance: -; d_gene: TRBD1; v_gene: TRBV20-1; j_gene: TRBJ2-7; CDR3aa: CSARPDRVVHEQYF; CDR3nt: TGCAGTGCTAGACCCGACAGGGTGGTACACGAGCAGTACTTC
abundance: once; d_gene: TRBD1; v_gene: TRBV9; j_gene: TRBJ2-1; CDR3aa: CASSLVGTGVYNEQFF; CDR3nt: TGTGCCAGCAGCTTAGTAGGGACAGGTGTTTACAATGAGCAGTTCTTC
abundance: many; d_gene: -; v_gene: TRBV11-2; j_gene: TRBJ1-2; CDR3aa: CASSFRGTGRNYGYTF; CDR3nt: TGTGCCAGCAGCTTTAGGGGGACCGGGCGTAACTATGGCTACACCTTC
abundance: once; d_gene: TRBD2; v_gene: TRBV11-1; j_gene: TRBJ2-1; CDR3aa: CASSLVGTSPWGNEQFF; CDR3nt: TGTGCCAGCAGCTTAGTGGGGACTAGCCCTTGGGGCAATGAGCAGTTCTTC
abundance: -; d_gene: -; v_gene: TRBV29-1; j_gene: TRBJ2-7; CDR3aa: CSVLDGTYEQYF; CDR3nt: TGCAGCGTCCTAGACGGTACCTACGAGCAGTACTTC
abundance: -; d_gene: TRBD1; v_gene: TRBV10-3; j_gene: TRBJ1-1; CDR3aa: CAISGLPGQVSEAFF; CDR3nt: TGTGCCATCAGTGGTCTCCCGGGACAGGTCTCTGAAGCTTTCTTT
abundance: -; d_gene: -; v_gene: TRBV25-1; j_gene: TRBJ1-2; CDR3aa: CASSSSDSGGIGYGYTF; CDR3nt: TGTGCCAGCAGTTCGTCAGATTCGGGGGGAATAGGGTATGGCTACACCTTC
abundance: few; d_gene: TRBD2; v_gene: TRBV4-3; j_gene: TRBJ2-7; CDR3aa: CASSQDLVGGPQSYEQYF; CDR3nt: TGCGCCAGCAGCCAAGATCTAGTGGGAGGGCCCCAGTCCTACGAGCAGTACTTC
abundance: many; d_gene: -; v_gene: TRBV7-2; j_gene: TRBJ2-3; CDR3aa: CASSLSASASTDTQYF; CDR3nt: TGTGCCAGCAGCTTAAGTGCTAGCGCTAGCACAGATACGCAGTATTTT
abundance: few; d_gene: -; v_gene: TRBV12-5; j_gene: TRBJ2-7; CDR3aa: CASGLVQRGEVTYEQYF; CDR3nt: TGTGCTAGTGGTTTGGTTCAGCGTGGTGAAGTAACTTACGAGCAGTACTTC
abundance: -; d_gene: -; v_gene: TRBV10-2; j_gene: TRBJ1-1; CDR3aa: CASSKLNTEAFF; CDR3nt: TGCGCCAGCAGTAAACTAAACACTGAAGCTTTCTTT
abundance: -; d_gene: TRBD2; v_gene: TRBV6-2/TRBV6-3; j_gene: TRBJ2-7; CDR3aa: CASSTSGAPPGDEQYF; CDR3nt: TGTGCCAGCTCTACTAGCGGGGCCCCGCCAGGGGACGAGCAGTACTTC
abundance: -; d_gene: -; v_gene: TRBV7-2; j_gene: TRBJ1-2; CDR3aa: CASSFTGLYGYTF; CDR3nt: TGTGCCAGCAGCTTCACAGGACTCTATGGCTACACCTTC
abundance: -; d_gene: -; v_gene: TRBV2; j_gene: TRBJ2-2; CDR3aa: CASRTGFGGELFF; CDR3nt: TGTGCCAGCAGAACAGGGTTCGGCGGGGAGCTGTTTTTT
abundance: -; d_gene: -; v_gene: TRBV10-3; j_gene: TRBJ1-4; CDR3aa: CAIRGHANEKLFF; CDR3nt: TGTGCCATCAGGGGACACGCTAATGAAAAACTGTTTTTT
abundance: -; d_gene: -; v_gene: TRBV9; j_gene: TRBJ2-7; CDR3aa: CASSGANSQQYF; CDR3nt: TGTGCCAGCAGCGGGGCGAATAGCCAGCAGTACTTC
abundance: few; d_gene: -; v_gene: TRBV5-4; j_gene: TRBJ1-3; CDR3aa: CASTIQGSGNTIYF; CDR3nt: TGTGCCAGCACCATACAGGGTTCTGGAAACACCATATATTTT
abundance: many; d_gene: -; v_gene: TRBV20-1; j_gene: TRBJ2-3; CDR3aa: CSAREPAVYSTDTQYF; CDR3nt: TGCAGTGCTAGAGAACCGGCCGTATATAGCACAGATACGCAGTATTTT
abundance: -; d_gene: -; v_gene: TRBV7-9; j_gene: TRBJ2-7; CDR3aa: CASSLDGRAYEQYF; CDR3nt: TGTGCCAGCAGCTTAGATGGCAGGGCCTACGAGCAGTACTTC
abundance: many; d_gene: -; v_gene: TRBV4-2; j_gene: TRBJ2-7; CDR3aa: CASSPEYGLTQYF; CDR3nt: TGTGCCAGCAGCCCGGAGTACGGACTCACGCAGTACTTC
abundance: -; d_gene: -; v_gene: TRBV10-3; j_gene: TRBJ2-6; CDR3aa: CATAITGTGANVPTF; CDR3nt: TGTGCCACCGCGATAACAGGGACTGGGGCCAACGTCCCGACTTTC
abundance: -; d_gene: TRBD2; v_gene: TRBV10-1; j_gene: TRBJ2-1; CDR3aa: CASSSGTRVGDEQFF; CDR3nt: TGCGCCAGCAGTTCCGGGACTAGGGTGGGCGATGAGCAGTTCTTC